This TCR beta chain was retrieved from a study of T cell responses to AZD1222 COVID-19 vaccine. V was cut by 3 bases and J by 0 bases, with 6 bases left in between. Looked up from germline, CDR1 is LNHDA and CDR2 is SQIVND (reference sequence). The CDR3 length is 15 residues. Some clones are missing from TCRdb's copy, which holds only in-frame ones; the method was immunoSEQ multiplex PCR. The sample lists more than 75,000 clones; approximately 90% were seen once. On this clone: Its antigen is not identified.

Overall study findings and caveats: The donors showed a predominance of white British ancestry and of females, with possible underestimation of clonal diversity. Mapped onto spike, vaccine-associated CD4 TCRs spanned it and were dominant at 160-218 and 743-854. Within unmutated variant regions lay the reported targets of nearly half of spike-specific TCRs. The number of AZD1222 recipients seropositive at baseline was only 6 or 7.

The sample in question was peripheral blood, obtained 28 days after the second AZD1222 dose. This sequence joins TRBV19 and TRBJ2-6; tentatively, D is TRBD1 (6 bases). The TCR comes from an adult who received the AZD1222 COVID-19 vaccine. CDR3 sequence (DNA): TGTGCCAGTAGTATGACAGGCTCTGGGGCCAACGTCCTGACTTTC. Amino acids: CASSMTGSGANVLTF.